This is a list of T cell receptor beta chains from one sample in a study of blood T cell repertoires in COVID-19. Libraries were prepared by immunoSEQ multiplex PCR; TCRdb keeps only in-frame clonotypes and omits some of them. The table lists 110,000 to 150,000 clones, roughly three quarters of them singletons. Input material: peripheral blood. All receptors come from a woman aged 60 to 75 with acute or convalescent COVID-19. CDR3s include the opening cysteine and the closing phenylalanine or tryptophan. A D gene is named only where the DNA matches it firmly. A clone size is listed for some rows: how often the clone was seen (once, few, many), or a class if it is expanded.

cdr3_nt,cdr3_aa,clone_size,d_call,j_call,v_call
TGCAGCGTTGCAAGCGGCCCCAACCATGAGCAGTTCTTC,CSVASGPNHEQFF,.,.,TRBJ2-1,TRBV29-1
TGTGCCAGCTCAACAACGAACACCGGGGAGCTGTTTTTT,CASSTTNTGELFF,few,.,TRBJ2-2,TRBV18
TGTGCCAGCAGCTTAGTGAGTACTGGCTACAATGAGCAGTTCTTC,CASSLVSTGYNEQFF,.,.,TRBJ2-1,TRBV7-9
TGTGCCAGCTCACCAAGGACAGGGGGTGGAGAGACCCAGTACTTC,CASSPRTGGGETQYF,.,TRBD1,TRBJ2-5,TRBV18
TGTGCCAGCAGTACCAAAGTTACAGGGGGGGAGGCTTTCTTT,CASSTKVTGGEAFF,.,TRBD1,TRBJ1-1,TRBV9
TGTGCCAGCAGTTACATACCCGCCGGCGAGCAGTACTTC,CASSYIPAGEQYF,once,.,TRBJ2-7,TRBV6-2/TRBV6-3
TGCGCCAGCAGCTTAAATGCTAATGAGCAGTACTTC,CASSLNANEQYF,.,.,TRBJ2-7,TRBV5-1
TGTGCCCATTCGACAGGGGAAAATCAGCCCCAGCATTTT,CAHSTGENQPQHF,.,TRBD1,TRBJ1-5,TRBV30
TGTGCCAGCAGCGCTTCGCTGTTTCTATTAGCTACGCGGTACTTC,CASSASLFLLATRYF,once,.,TRBJ2-7,TRBV28
TGTGCCAGCAGGGGACTAGCGGGAGGGTACTACGAGCAGTACTTC,CASRGLAGGYYEQYF,.,TRBD2,TRBJ2-7,TRBV28
TGTGCCAGCAGTCCGGGACTAGCGGGGAATGAGCAGTTCTTC,CASSPGLAGNEQFF,few,TRBD2,TRBJ2-1,TRBV2
TGTGCCAGCAGTACGGGACAGGTCAAACAGTACTTC,CASSTGQVKQYF,.,TRBD1,TRBJ2-7,TRBV12-3/TRBV12-4
TGTGCCAGCGGTCCCCAGAGCAATCAGCCCCAGCATTTT,CASGPQSNQPQHF,.,.,TRBJ1-5,TRBV21-1
TGTGCCAGCAGCGTAATAACTAGCGGGGTCTACAATGAGCAGTTCTTC,CASSVITSGVYNEQFF,.,TRBD2,TRBJ2-1,TRBV9
TGTGCCAGCAGTTTATCCAGCTACAATGAGCAGTTCTTC,CASSLSSYNEQFF,.,.,TRBJ2-1,TRBV27
TGTGCCAGCAGTTTGGGTGGGGCAGGAGGGGCCAACGTCCTGACTTTC,CASSLGGAGGANVLTF,.,.,TRBJ2-6,TRBV28
TGTGCCAGCTCACCACCGGGGCAGGGTCAACAGCCCCAGCATTTT,CASSPPGQGQQPQHF,.,.,TRBJ1-5,TRBV18
TGTGCCAGCAGCGTGACTAGCGCAAGCAATGAGCAGTTCTTC,CASSVTSASNEQFF,.,TRBD2,TRBJ2-1,TRBV3-1/TRBV3-2
TGTGCCAGTCGCTCGAGTGTCGGGGAGACCCAGTACTTC,CASRSSVGETQYF,.,.,TRBJ2-5,TRBV5-8
TGTGCCACCAAGGGGGCTGGGATCTCCGCAGATACGCAGTATTTT,CATKGAGISADTQYF,.,TRBD1,TRBJ2-3,TRBV27
TGTGCCAGCTCACCATACATAAGCACAGATACGCAGTATTTT,CASSPYISTDTQYF,.,.,TRBJ2-3,TRBV18
TGCGCCAGCACCGGTGGAGGGGCGGGGTCAGAGACCCAGTACTTC,CASTGGGAGSETQYF,.,.,TRBJ2-5,TRBV10-2
TGTGCCAGCAGCGAGGGACAGGGAGCCTATGGCTACACCTTC,CASSEGQGAYGYTF,.,TRBD1,TRBJ1-2,TRBV9
TGTGCCAGCAGCTTCTCGGGGGGCGTAGCCAAAAACATTCAGTACTTC,CASSFSGGVAKNIQYF,.,.,TRBJ2-4,TRBV5-5
TGCGCCAGCAGAACGTCTAGCGGGGGGAGTTACAATGAGCAGTTCTTC,CASRTSSGGSYNEQFF,few,TRBD2,TRBJ2-1,TRBV5-1
TGCGCCAGCAGCTTGGGACAGGGGACCCCGGGTCAGACCCAGTACTTC,CASSLGQGTPGQTQYF,.,TRBD1,TRBJ2-5,TRBV5-1